Given below is one T cell receptor beta chain in context. Libraries were prepared by immunoSEQ multiplex PCR; TCRdb keeps only in-frame clonotypes and omits some of them. The sample holds more than 110,000 clones, about 76% seen once. This CDR3 is built from 14 residues. With V trimmed by 5 bases and J by 4 bases, 3 bases remained unmatched. CDR1 is MNHEY and CDR2 is SVGEGT in the germline V gene. This sample is drawn from a study of blood T cell repertoires in COVID-19. The wider study: COVID-19 samples from acute and convalescent phases originated in the United States, Italy and Spain. Sample material is recorded as cDNA or gDNA derived from T cells, B-cell-depleted T cells, or PBMCs.

V and J are TRBV6-2 or TRBV6-3 and TRBJ1-5, with TRBD1 matching over 9 bases. Sequencing was carried out using peripheral blood. This clonotype originated in an elderly man with acute or convalescent COVID-19. The CDR3 protein is CASSPTGGNQPQHF. As DNA, the CDR3 is TGTGCCAGCAGTCCGACAGGGGGTAATCAGCCCCAGCATTTT.